Each of the 9 T cell receptor beta chains below was sequenced from the same sample in a study of cytomegalovirus exposure and HLA in healthy donors. The PCR was carried out with 60 Vbeta primers and 13 Jbeta primers. The data were produced by immunoSEQ multiplex PCR, yet TCRdb's version contains in-frame clones alone and is incomplete. The table includes more than 130,000 clones, 76% detected once. The specimen sequenced was PBMCs. These receptors were obtained from a man aged 18 to 30 in good health and CMV-seronegative.

The chain recombines TRBV5-1 with TRBJ2-7; the match to TRBD2 covers 7 bases. Germline assignment: CDR1 SGHRS and CDR2 YFSETQ. The trim removed 3 bases at V and 3 bases at J, leaving 9 bases unmatched. This CDR3 is built from 15 residues. The CDR3 is CASSYVAGGSYEQYF. The CDR3 DNA sequence: TGCGCCAGCAGCTACGTTGCCGGGGGGAGCTACGAGCAGTACTTC. Full variable domain (outside the CDR3, taken from reference TRBV5-1 and TRBJ2-7): KAGVTQTPRYLIKTRGQQVTLSCSPISGHRSVSWYQQTPGQGLQFLFEYFSETQRNKGNFPGRFSGRQFSNSRSEMNVSTLELGDSALYLCASSYVAGGSYEQYFGPGTRLTVT.

The chain combines TRBV5-1 with TRBJ1-6; 7 bases match TRBD1. Germline CDR1 is SGHRS and CDR2 is YFSETQ. The CDR3 covers 15 residues. The V gene end was trimmed by 4 bases and the J gene end by 5 bases; junction bases not matched to a gene: 6. CDR3 in amino acids: CASSRQGTDNSPLHF. The CDR3 bases are TGCGCCAGCAGCCGTCAAGGGACAGATAATTCACCCCTCCACTTT.

The DNA of the CDR3 is TGTGCCAGTTCCCTTAATGAAAAACTGTTTTTT. Translated: CASSLNEKLFF. V usage is TRBV19 and J usage is TRBJ1-4; D is unresolved. V shed 8 bases and J shed 4 bases, with 5 bases lying between them. The germline V gene encodes CDR1 LNHDA and CDR2 SQIVND (reference sequence). This CDR3 spans 11 amino acids.

V is TRBV18 and J is TRBJ1-4; 7 positions agree with TRBD1. Germline CDR1 is KGHSH and CDR2 is LQKENI. CDR3 length: 13 amino acids. V was pared by 7 bases and J by 6 bases, with 5 bases of the junction left unmatched. The CDR3 sequence is CASCDREDEKLFF. The CDR3 DNA reads as TGTGCCAGCTGCGACAGGGAGGATGAAAAACTGTTTTTT. The full variable domain, with the rest looked up from reference TRBV18 and TRBJ1-4, is NAGVMQNPRHLVRRRGQEARLRCSPMKGHSHVYWYRQLPEEGLKFMVYLQKENIIDESGMPKERFSAEFPKEGPSILRIQQVVRGDSAAYFCASCDREDEKLFFGSGTQLSVL.

This clone was seen only a few times. This sequence joins TRBV2 and TRBJ2-6; weak D call: TRBD1 (6 bases). The CDR3 totals 15 residues. Trimming removed 5 bases from V and 1 base from J, with 9 bases in between. Germline assignment: CDR1 SNHLY and CDR2 FYNNEI. The DNA of the CDR3 is TGTGCCAGCAGTCCAACAGGGTCTGGGGCCAACGTCCTGACTTTC. As protein: CASSPTGSGANVLTF.

The chain carries TRBV30 and TRBJ2-7, with 7 bases aligning to TRBD2. J gave up 9 bases and V 6 bases, and 20 bases lay outside the gene matches. The CDR3 is 15 residues long. The germline V gene has CDR1 GTSNPN and CDR2 SVGIG (reference sequence). The CDR3 here is CACSDWDRGWGGQYF. The CDR3, as DNA: TGTGCCTGTTCCGACTGGGACCGGGGCTGGGGGGGGCAGTACTTC. The full variable domain, with the rest looked up from reference TRBV30 and TRBJ2-7, is SQTIHQWPATLVQPVGSPLSLECTVEGTSNPNLYWYRQAAGRGLQLLFYSVGIGQISSEVPQNLSASRPQDRQFILSSKKLLLSDSGFYLCACSDWDRGWGGQYFGPGTRLTVT.

This clone was detected a few times. The rearrangement joins TRBV15 to TRBJ2-1; 10 bases are a match to TRBD1. The CDR3 consists of 19 residues. The ends lost 5 bases at V and 2 bases at J; junction bases unmatched: 15. Germline-derived CDR1 and CDR2 are LNHNV and YYDKDF (reference sequence). The CDR3 DNA reads TGTGCCACCAGCCCGAACCGGGACAGGGGTTCCCAACCCTACAATGAGCAGTTCTTC. Translating gives CATSPNRDRGSQPYNEQFF.

The genes are TRBV7-9 and TRBJ1-2; 7 bases align to TRBD1. V trimming: 5 bases; J trimming: 6 bases; junction bases outside the gene matches: 9. The length of the CDR3 is 14 residues. Germline CDR1 SEHNR, CDR2 FQNEAQ (reference sequence). CDR3 sequence: CASSPPLRGDGYTF. The DNA of the CDR3 is TGTGCCAGCAGCCCCCCGCTCAGGGGGGATGGCTACACCTTC.

The gene calls are TRBV4-1 and TRBJ1-4, with 7 bases lining up with TRBD1. The CDR3 extends over 15 amino acids. Germline trimming cut 4 bases from V and 5 bases from J; bases unmatched to any gene: 7. Germline V CDR1 and CDR2: MGHRA, YSYEKL. CDR3 in DNA: TGCGCCAGCAGCCCCAGCGTGACAGGGAATGAAAAACTGTTTTTT. As protein: CASSPSVTGNEKLFF.